The clone carrying this TCR beta chain was seen a few times. Its matching antigen is unknown. This sample is drawn from a study of blood T cells in healthy people across ages. Findings of the study overall: Significant beta diversity loss was already apparent by age approximately 38, declining roughly linearly. The donors' CMV status was not determined, possibly confounding changes in expanded clonotypes.

Sample-barcoded 5' priming and a J-beta primer mix drove a second PCR of about 7 to 11 cycles. TCRdb used MiXCR to reprocess the 5' RACE reads, holding one entry per CDR3 protein. Among 870,000 or so distinct CDR3 sequences listed, about 28% were seen once. The CDR3 is made up of 15 amino acids. From germline, CDR1 is SGHRS and CDR2 YFSETQ. Trimming took 2 bases from V and 1 from J; bases not matched to a gene: 5. The rearrangement uses TRBV5-1 and TRBJ1-1; the match to TRBD1 covers 7 bases. Sequenced input: blood. The receptor's source is a woman older than 75 in good health. This chain's CDR3 is CASSLPGQPNTEAFF. CDR3 nucleotides: TGCGCCAGCAGCTTACCGGGACAGCCGAACACTGAAGCTTTCTTT.